Here is one T cell receptor beta chain with its context. The sample belongs to a study of cytomegalovirus exposure and HLA in healthy donors. V lost 0 bases to trimming and J lost 9 bases, with 12 bases between them. The CDR3 spans 14 residues. CDR1 is MGHRA, CDR2 YSYEKL, per germline. PCR involved 60 Vbeta and 13 Jbeta primers. Assay used: immunoSEQ multiplex PCR; TCRdb lists only in-frame clones, some missing. Its table lists some 130,000 clones. V usage is TRBV4-1 and J usage is TRBJ1-5; D not certain. Sequenced sample: PBMCs. The sequence came from a woman between 35 and 50 years old in good health and CMV-seropositive. The CDR3 DNA is TGCGCCAGCAGCCAAGATAGGAGGGAACGGCCCCAGCATTTT. Translating it yields CASSQDRRERPQHF.